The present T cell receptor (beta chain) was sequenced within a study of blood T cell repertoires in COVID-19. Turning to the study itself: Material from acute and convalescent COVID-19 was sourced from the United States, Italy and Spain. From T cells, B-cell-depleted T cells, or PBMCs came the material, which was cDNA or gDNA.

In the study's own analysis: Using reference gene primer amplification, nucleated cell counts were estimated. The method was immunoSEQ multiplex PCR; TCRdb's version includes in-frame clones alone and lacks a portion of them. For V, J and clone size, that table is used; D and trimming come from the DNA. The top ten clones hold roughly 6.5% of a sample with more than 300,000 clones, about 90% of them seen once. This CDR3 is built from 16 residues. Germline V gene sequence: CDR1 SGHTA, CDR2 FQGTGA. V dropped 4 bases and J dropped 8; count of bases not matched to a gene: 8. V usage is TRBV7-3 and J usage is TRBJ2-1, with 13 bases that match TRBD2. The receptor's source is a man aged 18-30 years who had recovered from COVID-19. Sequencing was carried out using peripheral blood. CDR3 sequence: CASSSSLAGGQDEQFF. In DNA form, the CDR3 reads TGTGCCAGCAGCTCGTCACTAGCGGGGGGGCAAGATGAGCAGTTCTTC.